This note documents a single T cell receptor (beta chain) sequence. The specificity of this receptor is unknown. The sample holds no much larger clone one base away, and base qualities are not on file. These data originate in a study of OX40 agonist ivuxolimab in advanced cancers. Regarding the study in general: Ivuxolimab was a fully human IgG2 agonistic monoclonal antibody targeting the costimulatory receptor OX40 (CD134). The paper covers the monotherapy dose-escalation part of the phase I ivuxolimab trial, which included N of about 50 patients. The dose-escalation cohort was roughly 83% male with a mean age of about 65 years, ranging from roughly 20 to 80. Intravenous ivuxolimab was administered to patients every 2 weeks at six dose levels: 0.01, 0.1, 0.3, 1.5, 3 and 10 mg/kg. Of the 50 to 55 dose-escalation patients, hepatocellular carcinoma was present in around 20, melanoma in approximately 15, renal cell carcinoma in 9 and head and neck cancer in 9. The purpose of peripheral TCRbeta sequencing was to test whether ivuxolimab changed TCR sequence diversity and led to clonal T-cell expansion. Prior anti-PD-1, anti-PD-L1 or anti-CTLA-4 therapy was permitted, and checkpoint inhibitors had been received by around 39% of dose-escalation patients. Three dose-escalation patients achieved partial responses, one with hepatocellular carcinoma and two with cutaneous melanoma.

Broad study findings and their caveats: Low levels of normalized T-cell clonal expansion were also seen in some patients who did not respond. After ivuxolimab, expanded clones were on average more numerous among CD8+ T cells than among CD4+ T cells. At doses of 0.1 to 3.0 mg/kg, clonal expansion of both CD4+ and CD8+ blood T cells was observed from baseline to week 6. Partial responders in the 0.1-3.0 mg/kg groups had among the lowest normalized peripheral clonal expansion, especially among CD8+ T cells. Antigen specificity was not determined for the clonally expanded peripheral T cells.

To sequence the TCRbeta CDR3 region, genomic DNA was isolated from the sorted cells. TCRbeta CDR3 regions were sequenced using the immunoSEQ Assay. This immuneACCESS table, as held by TCRdb, lists in-frame sequences with V and J called but not all clones. Of the missing ones, under half trace to an unresolved V gene in checked studies; the others have no known cause. The sample contains over 85,000 clones, 80% to 85% of them found a single time. Around 1.1% of the sample goes to the ten largest clones. Patients with autoimmune disease history or receiving systemic immunosuppression were excluded from the trial. Peripheral blood for TCR sequencing was collected from all dose cohorts at baseline, on cycle 4 day 1, and on cycle 7 day 1. Samples came from an open-label, multicenter, first-in-human phase I dose-escalation trial of ivuxolimab. Adults with locally advanced or metastatic head and neck squamous cell, hepatocellular, melanoma or renal cell carcinoma were enrolled in the trial. Before TCR sequencing, CD4+ and CD8+ T cells were separately sorted from peripheral blood.

Taken from cysteine to valine, the CDR3 has 16 residues. Just the 48-base CDR3 DNA is kept, in frame starting at base 1. Per the germline V gene, SGHTA is the CDR1 and FQGNSA is the CDR2. V is clipped by 1 base and J by 4 bases, and the sequence between their germline boundaries is 17 bases long. The TCR was taken from an adult with an advanced solid tumor such as melanoma, head and neck, liver or kidney cancer. In this chain, TRBV7-2 is recombined with TRBJ2-7, with no confident D gene call. The specimen was CD4+ or CD8+ T cells sorted from blood, collected in a trial of the OX40 agonist ivuxolimab. The CDR3 loop reads CASSLVAGTHPYEQYV. The bases are TGTGCCAGCAGCTTAGTCGCAGGTACGCACCCTTACGAGCAGTACGTC.